Below, 27 T cell receptor beta chains from the same sample are listed, as sequenced in a study of T cell changes during pregnancy in multiple sclerosis. Sequenced by immunoSEQ multiplex PCR; TCRdb stores in-frame clones only, minus some. In the table there are around 70,000 clones, about 90% of which are singletons. Specimen: peripheral blood, collected in the second trimester of pregnancy. These receptors came from a female donor with multiple sclerosis, enrolled in a pregnancy study.

The CDR3 region is CASSQGTGTLSGNTIYF. CDR3 in DNA: TGCGCCAGCAGCCAAGGGACAGGCACGCTTTCTGGAAACACCATATATTTT. The V gene is TRBV4-3, the J gene TRBJ1-3; TRBD1 matches at 7 bases. The junction had 7 bases not matched to a gene; V was cut back by 1 base and J by 1 base. CDR1 and CDR2 (germline): LGHNA, YSLEER. The CDR3 sequence is 17 residues long.

The J gene is TRBJ2-5, the V gene TRBV10-1, with 8 bases matching TRBD1. CDR3 length: 14 amino acids. V lost 2 bases to trimming and J lost 5 bases; unmatched junction nucleotides: 4. CDR1 is WNHNN and CDR2 is SYGVQD in the germline V gene (reference sequence). The CDR3 region has the DNA TGCGCCAGCAGTGAGGGGACAGGCGAGGAGACCCAGTACTTC. Translation: CASSEGTGEETQYF.

This chain links TRBV19 with TRBJ2-7; 9 bases line up with TRBD2. V gave up 9 bases and J gave up 2 bases; unmatched junction bases: 8. This CDR3 has 14 amino acids. Germline CDR1 is LNHDA and CDR2 is SQIVND (reference sequence). The CDR3 DNA reads TGTGCCAGCTCCCCAGCGGGGGGTGCCTACGAGCAGTACTTC. Its protein is CASSPAGGAYEQYF.

V usage is TRBV5-4 and J usage is TRBJ2-3; D not certain. The CDR3 loop spans 14 amino acids. Per the germline V gene, CDR1 is SGHNT and CDR2 is YYREEE (reference sequence). Between the trimmed V and J ends, which lost 0 bases and 4 bases, there was a span of 9 bases. CDR3 sequence: CASSLGQIADTQYF. The CDR3 coding sequence is TGTGCCAGCAGCTTGGGCCAGATCGCAGATACGCAGTATTTT.

V usage is TRBV4-3 and J usage is TRBJ1-2; D is unresolved. Germline loops: CDR1 LGHNA, CDR2 YSLEER. The ends were cut back, 1 base at V and 7 bases at J, with 16 bases in the middle. The CDR3 has 15 amino acids. CDR3 sequence (DNA): TGCGCCAGCAGCCAAGTTAGGTCCGGGGTTGGTGGCTACACCTTC. This sequence encodes CASSQVRSGVGGYTF.

This chain uses TRBV6-5 with TRBJ1-4; TRBD1 matches at 7 bases. Trimming took 6 bases from V and 4 from J; bases not matched to a gene: 8. Germline assignment: CDR1 MNHEY and CDR2 SVGAGI. CDR3 size: 15 residues. CDR3 region: CASRSTGTVNEKLFF. In DNA, the CDR3 is TGTGCCAGCAGATCAACCGGGACAGTTAATGAAAAACTGTTTTTT.

The chain is built from TRBV19 and TRBJ2-5, with TRBD2 matching over 8 bases. CDR3 length: 13 residues. V lost 6 bases to trimming and J lost 7 bases; unmatched junction nucleotides: 7. Germline V gene lookup returns CDR1 LNHDA and CDR2 SQIVND (reference sequence). CDR3 bases: TGTGCCAGTAGCGTCGGGGGGGCGGGGACCCAGTACTTC. Translating it yields CASSVGGAGTQYF.

The genes are TRBV19 and TRBJ2-1; 9 bases match TRBD2. The CDR3 is 16 amino acids. Germline lookup yields CDR1 LNHDA and CDR2 SQIVND (reference sequence). J gave up 8 bases and V 6 bases, and 14 bases lay outside the gene matches. CDR3 in amino acids: CASRTQGGGAVYEQFF. The CDR3 DNA follows: TGTGCCAGTAGGACCCAAGGCGGGGGGGCCGTATATGAGCAGTTCTTC.

The CDR3 sequence: CASSEADRVYTEAFF. The CDR3, as DNA: TGTGCCAGCAGCGAGGCCGACAGGGTCTACACTGAAGCTTTCTTT. The chain couples TRBV9 to TRBJ1-1; TRBD1 matches 7 bases. CDR3 length: 15 amino acids. Germline values: CDR1 SGDLS, CDR2 YYNGEE. V trimming: 3 bases; J trimming: 3 bases; junction bases outside the gene matches: 8. Together with reference TRBV9 and TRBJ1-1, the CDR3 gives the full variable domain: DSGVTQTPKHLITATGQRVTLRCSPRSGDLSVYWYQQSLDQGLQFLIQYYNGEERAKGNILERFSAQQFPDLHSELNLSSLELGDSALYFCASSEADRVYTEAFFGQGTRLTVV.

The CDR3 protein is CASSFTGDTEAFF. As DNA, the CDR3 is TGTGCCAGCAGCTTTACAGGCGACACTGAAGCTTTCTTT. The genes are TRBV5-6 and TRBJ1-1, with D possibly being TRBD1 (5 bases). V was trimmed by 2 bases and J by 3 bases, leaving 8 bases between them. Germline V gives CDR1 SGHDT, CDR2 YYEEEE. The CDR3 loop spans 13 amino acids.

Only one count was recorded for this clone. The CDR3 nucleotides read TGTGCCAGCAGCGTTGGTCTACCGAGGACCGGGGAGCTGTTTTTT. It encodes CASSVGLPRTGELFF. The chain links TRBV9 to TRBJ2-2; D not resolved. Germline V lookup: CDR1 SGDLS, CDR2 YYNGEE. The CDR3 covers 15 residues. Trimming left V 2 bases short and J 5 bases short, with 13 bases between.

V usage is TRBV11-3 and J usage is TRBJ2-1; TRBD2 is a possible D gene (6 bases). This CDR3 has 14 residues. Germline V lookup: CDR1 SGHNT, CDR2 YENEEA. Deletions cut 2 bases from V and 4 bases from J, with 9 bases between. CDR3 sequence (DNA): TGTGCCAGCAGCTTACCCGGGGGATACAATGAGCAGTTCTTC. Translated, it gives CASSLPGGYNEQFF.

The gene calls are TRBV4-2 and TRBJ2-1; 9 bases match TRBD2. V trimming: 0 bases; J trimming: 4 bases; junction bases outside the gene matches: 16. Per germline, CDR1 LGHNA and CDR2 YNFKEQ. The CDR3 is 20 residues long. The CDR3 protein is CASSQDSVQSGGPSYNEQFF. CDR3 coding DNA: TGTGCCAGCAGCCAAGACTCGGTGCAAAGCGGGGGGCCAAGTTACAATGAGCAGTTCTTC.

The chain employs TRBV4-1 and TRBJ2-1; possibly TRBD2 for D (6 bases). Trimming pared 5 bases from V and 9 bases from J, leaving 20 bases between. This CDR3 region has 15 residues. The germline V gene encodes CDR1 MGHRA and CDR2 YSYEKL. As DNA, the CDR3 is TGCGCCAGCAGCGGGCAGGAGGGGATGACTGGTGAGCAGTTCTTC. Amino acids: CASSGQEGMTGEQFF.

This clone was seen just once. The V and J genes are TRBV7-3 and TRBJ2-5, with TRBD2 matching over 7 bases. From germline, CDR1 is SGHTA and CDR2 FQGTGA. The CDR3 runs to 17 residues. V trimming: 1 base; J trimming: 5 bases; junction bases outside the gene matches: 13. The CDR3 DNA is TGTGCCAGCAGCTTAATGGGGGGGACGGTTCGGGTTGAGACCCAGTACTTC. It yields the protein CASSLMGGTVRVETQYF. The whole variable domain, remainder taken from reference TRBV7-3 and TRBJ2-5, is GAGVSQTPSNKVTEKGKYVELRCDPISGHTALYWYRQSLGQGPEFLIYFQGTGAADDSGLPNDRFFAVRPEGSVSTLKIQRTERGDSAVYLCASSLMGGTVRVETQYFGPGTRLLVL.

The rearrangement joins TRBV6-1 to TRBJ2-1; D remains ambiguous. CDR1 and CDR2 from the germline V gene are MNHNS and SASEGT. The CDR3 covers 17 residues. V was pared by 0 bases and J by 4 bases, with 16 bases between. CDR3 DNA: TGTGCCAGCAGTGAAGCGGAATACAGTTTCACTTACAATGAGCAGTTCTTC. Its translation: CASSEAEYSFTYNEQFF.

The genes are TRBV10-3 and TRBJ2-1, with 7 nucleotides matching TRBD1. The CDR3 covers 12 residues. Trimming removed 6 bases from V and 6 bases from J; junction bases left unmatched: 2. Per the germline V gene, CDR1 is ENHRY and CDR2 is SYGVKD. CDR3 amino acids: CAISGTANEQFF. The CDR3 DNA reads TGTGCCATCAGCGGGACAGCCAATGAGCAGTTCTTC.

V is TRBV25-1 and J is TRBJ1-1, with D uncertain. Germline V gives CDR1 MGHDK, CDR2 SYGVNS. Trimming took off 6 bases at V and 10 bases at J, with 12 bases between the two ends. The CDR3 totals 11 residues. The CDR3 DNA reads as TGTGCCAGCAGGGAGTCCAGCGGAGCTTTCTTT. As protein: CASRESSGAFF.

This sequence joins TRBV15 and TRBJ2-7; TRBD2 matches 7 bases. This CDR3 comprises 21 residues. Germline CDR1 LNHNV, CDR2 YYDKDF (reference sequence). V lost 1 base and J lost 1; bases outside the gene matches: 22. CDR3 sequence reads: CATSRVPHPLAAARVSYEQYF. CDR3 DNA: TGTGCCACCAGCAGAGTACCCCACCCCCTAGCGGCAGCGAGAGTGTCCTACGAGCAGTACTTC.

The V gene is TRBV7-2, the J gene TRBJ1-5; possible D gene TRBD1, 6 bases. This CDR3 is built from 17 residues. The V end lost 4 bases, the J end lost 1 base, and 17 bases lay between the germline ends. Germline lookup yields CDR1 SGHTA and CDR2 FQGNSA. The CDR3 sequence is CASSSLGGPGSNQPQHF. The CDR3 region has the DNA TGTGCCAGCAGCTCATTGGGGGGGCCGGGGAGCAATCAGCCCCAGCATTTT.

This chain connects TRBV5-4 to TRBJ1-2, with D possibly being TRBD1 (6 bases). The CDR3 is made up of 12 amino acids. V was pared by 4 bases and J by 5 bases, with 9 bases between. CDR1 and CDR2 (germline): SGHNT, YYREEE (reference sequence). This CDR3 reads CASSNGQYGYTF. The DNA of the CDR3 is TGTGCCAGCAGCAACGGACAGTATGGCTACACCTTC.

The V gene is TRBV23-1, the J gene TRBJ1-4; weak D call: TRBD1 (6 bases). TRBV23-1 is filed as an ORF, its function uncertain. V lost 4 bases and J lost 3, with 15 bases in between. CDR3 size: 16 residues. CDR3: CASSPSRTASNEKLFF. As DNA, the CDR3 is TGCGCCAGCAGTCCTTCACGGACAGCATCTAATGAAAAACTGTTTTTT.

V usage is TRBV6-4 and J usage is TRBJ2-1; the D is unclear. The CDR3 has 14 residues. Germline V gene sequence: CDR1 MRHNA, CDR2 SNTAGT. Trimming left V 3 bases short and J 5 bases short, with 11 bases between. Here the CDR3 DNA reads TGTGCCAGCAGTGAAACTGGCGGCCACAATGAGCAGTTCTTC. It yields the protein CASSETGGHNEQFF.

V and J are TRBV7-2 and TRBJ1-2, with a possible D match to TRBD1 (6 bases). The germline CDR1 and CDR2 sequences are SGHTA and FQGNSA. The CDR3 totals 14 residues. V lost 1 base to trimming and J lost 8 bases, with 14 bases between them. The CDR3 here is CASSLGGRLRGYTF. CDR3 coding DNA: TGTGCCAGCAGCTTAGGGGGGCGTCTACGAGGCTACACCTTC.

V usage is TRBV7-2 and J usage is TRBJ2-5, with 7 nucleotides matching TRBD1. The germline V gene has CDR1 SGHTA and CDR2 FQGNSA. Unmatched junction bases numbered 0, after V lost 0 bases and J lost 5 bases. The length of the CDR3 is 13 residues. The CDR3 region is CASSLARGETQYF. The CDR3 coding sequence is TGTGCCAGCAGCTTAGCCAGGGGGGAGACCCAGTACTTC.

This sequence joins TRBV2 and TRBJ1-1, with TRBD1 as a possible D gene (6 bases). CDR3 length equals 16 residues. Trimming shortened V by 0 bases and J by 5 bases, and 16 bases separated the two germline ends. Per the germline V gene, CDR1 is SNHLY and CDR2 is FYNNEI. CDR3 sequence: CASSEARGGDRTEAFF. Written as DNA, the CDR3 is TGTGCCAGCAGTGAAGCGCGGGGGGGCGACCGAACTGAAGCTTTCTTT.

V gene TRBV6-1 combines with J gene TRBJ2-3; the match to TRBD2 covers 9 bases. Unmatched junction bases numbered 3, after V lost 1 base and J lost 4 bases. The CDR3 totals 15 residues. Germline CDR1 is MNHNS and CDR2 is SASEGT. CDR3 protein: CASSEGGGGADTQYF. The CDR3 bases are TGTGCCAGCAGTGAAGGGGGCGGGGGGGCAGATACGCAGTATTTT.